This T cell receptor beta chain was sequenced in a study of metastatic and nonmetastatic thyroid tumors (dated by TCRdb to between 2020 and 2021). Study-wide context: The researchers compared repertoires between peripheral blood samples and tumor or nodule tissue samples from patients with malignant or benign thyroid disease.

Before undergoing thyroid surgery, none of the patients had been given any kind of treatment. The study retrospectively analysed patient clinical samples collected from the early 2010s to the late 2010s using T-cell receptor beta sequencing. What the authors observed across the whole study: In both blood and tumor samples, TCR beta diversity was reported to be significantly higher in malignant tumors than in benign nodules.

This clone was seen more than once but under ten times. Its cognate antigen has yet to be identified. There are no base qualities to consult, and no much larger clone falls within one base. The library came from PCR. The reads were generated on an Illumina HiSeq 4000. The TCR beta-chain CDR3 region of each patient was profiled by high-throughput sequencing. Per the authors' processing: The researchers built a classifier to tell apart papillary thyroid cancer patients with distant metastasis, based on CDR3 differences among clinicopathological groups. To measure repertoire diversity the researchers used the Shannon index, while the Morisita-Horn index served to gauge how similar the tumor and blood repertoires were. TCRdb applied fastp at Q25 and MiXCR to the public reads, then kept only in-frame beta chains. The V and J calls follow TCRdb's processing rather than the paper's. For this sample there are 6,500 to 9,000 clones; approximately 27% appear just once. Together, the top ten hold 6.1% of the sample.

The receptor comes from a female donor with papillary thyroid cancer or a benign thyroid nodule (not recorded which). Some clones in this sample may be carry-over from other donors' samples. The sequenced material came from adjacent normal tissue.

The DNA sequence is given as TGTGCCAGCAGTGCGACAGGGGCTAGGATTGAAGCTTTCTTT. It is translated as CASSATGARIEAFF. The rearranged chain carries TRBV12-3 or TRBV12-4 and TRBJ1-1; 8 middle bases align to TRBD1. The junction shows trimming of 5 bases on V and 7 bases on J, and the gene matches do not reach 9 bases of it. The CDR3 runs 14 residues from the cysteine to the phenylalanine. Only the CDR3 portion is preserved as DNA: 42 bases, with reading frame beginning at the first base.